The 2 T cell receptor beta chains given below trace back to one sample, sequenced in a study of T cells in Graves' hyperthyroidism and ophthalmopathy. RNA transcripts yielded amplified TCR beta CDR3 regions. A set of HTBI primers served as the primers for a first-round RT-PCR of the TCR CDR3. TCRdb used MiXCR to reprocess the multiplex PCR reads, holding one entry per CDR3 protein. Among fewer than 650,000 distinct CDR3 sequences listed, approximately 15% were seen once. The sample comprised blood. The receptors stem from a woman younger than 30 with Graves' ophthalmopathy.

This clonotype was seen many times. This chain connects TRBV3-1 to TRBJ1-1; 8 bases map to TRBD1. The trim removed 3 bases at V and 7 bases at J, leaving 7 bases unmatched. The CDR3 length is 14 residues. The germline gives CDR1 LGHDT, CDR2 YNNKEL (reference sequence). CDR3 nucleotide sequence: TGTGCCAGCAGCCACCTAACAGGGGGGGTTGAAGCTTTCTTT. It is translated as CASSHLTGGVEAFF.

This clonotype was seen repeatedly, ten times or more. The chain has TRBV18 and TRBJ2-7; a possible D gene is TRBD1 (6 bases). V was cut by 2 bases and J by 4 bases, with 9 bases left in between. There are 13 residues in the CDR3. Germline V gene sequence: CDR1 KGHSH, CDR2 LQKENI. The DNA for the CDR3 is TGTGCCAGCTCACCAACAGGGTTTTACGAGCAGTACTTC. Its translation is CASSPTGFYEQYF.